This T cell receptor beta chain was recorded in a study of cytomegalovirus exposure and HLA in healthy donors. The PCR used 60 Vbeta and 13 Jbeta primers. The repertoire was sequenced with immunoSEQ multiplex PCR; TCRdb's copy has only in-frame clones and lacks some. The sample gives approximately 170,000 clones, approximately 77% of which show up once; roughly 7.3% is in the top ten. The CDR3 spans 13 residues. Germline V CDR1 and CDR2: MNHNS, SASEGT. Trimming pared 4 bases from V and 0 bases from J, leaving 6 bases between. General study findings and limits: The majority of TCR sequences were rare, yet some public TCRs appeared in many donors.

A word on this clone: Its antigen is not identified.

The material sequenced was PBMCs. V is TRBV6-1 and J is TRBJ1-1; D uncertain. The receptor was isolated from a male donor in good health and CMV-seropositive. Here the CDR3 DNA reads TGTGCCAGCAGTGGGACTGTGAACACTGAAGCTTTCTTT. Its translation is CASSGTVNTEAFF.